This entry lists 14 T cell receptor beta chains sequenced from one sample in a study of shared clonotypes between healthy human individuals. The table came from immunoSEQ multiplex PCR; TCRdb's copy has only in-frame clones and leaves some out. The profile shows hundreds of thousands of clones, around 96% of them singletons. Naive CD8 cells comprised CD45RO-negative, CCR7-positively selected cells, excluding terminally differentiated effector memory CD45RA+ cells. Specimen: naive CD8+ T cells sorted from blood. Every receptor here comes from a woman aged 25 to 39 in good health.

This clone was seen only once. The V call is TRBV2, the J call TRBJ1-4, with TRBD1 matching over 7 bases. The junction had 10 bases not matched to a gene; V was cut back by 9 bases and J by 6 bases. The CDR3 length is 14 residues. From germline, CDR1 is SNHLY and CDR2 FYNNEI. Here the CDR3 DNA reads TGTGCCAGTGAAGCAGGGGGAGCGGATGAAAAACTGTTTTTT. Amino acids: CASEAGGADEKLFF.

This chain uses TRBV11-2 with TRBJ2-3; tentatively, D is TRBD1 or TRBD2 (6 bases each). Trimming pared 0 bases from V and 5 bases from J, leaving 12 bases between. CDR1 is SGHAT, CDR2 FQNNGV, per germline. The CDR3 covers 15 residues. The CDR3 DNA sequence: TGTGCCAGCAGCTTAGATCCGGGGGCAAGAGATACGCAGTATTTT. Residues: CASSLDPGARDTQYF.

V is TRBV9 and J is TRBJ2-5, with D unclear. The J call may be mistaken, given a closer DNA end match to TRBJ2-7. Germline V gene lookup returns CDR1 SGDLS and CDR2 YYNGEE. This CDR3 comprises 14 residues. This chain's CDR3 is CASSVGSRSYEQYF. CDR3 DNA: TGTGCCAGCAGCGTAGGGTCCAGGTCCTACGAGCAGTACTTC.

The CDR3 loop is CASSQSSIDRAGELFF. CDR3 in DNA: TGCGCCAGCAGCCAGTCGAGTATTGACAGGGCCGGGGAGCTGTTTTTT. The genes are TRBV4-1 and TRBJ2-2, with 7 nucleotides matching TRBD1. This CDR3 region has 16 residues. V was pared by 3 bases and J by 6 bases, with 10 bases of the junction left unmatched. CDR1 is MGHRA, CDR2 YSYEKL, per germline.

Concerning this clone: Within the sample, other DNA sequences also encode this same CDR3. This rearrangement joins TRBV11-2 to TRBJ2-7; no clear D. Trimming pared 4 bases from V and 3 bases from J, leaving 4 bases between. Germline CDR1 reads SGHAT; CDR2 reads FQNNGV. The CDR3 is 11 residues long. CDR3 in amino acids: CASSSGYEQYF. CDR3 sequence (DNA): TGTGCCAGCAGCTCGGGCTACGAGCAGTACTTC. The full variable domain, its missing parts supplied by reference TRBV11-2 and TRBJ2-7, is EAGVAQSPRYKIIEKRQSVAFWCNPISGHATLYWYQQILGQGPKLLIQFQNNGVVDDSQLPKDRFSAERLKGVDSTLKIQPAKLEDSAVYLCASSSGYEQYFGPGTRLTVT.

The chain has TRBV9 and TRBJ2-7; D not certain. Germline CDR1 SGDLS, CDR2 YYNGEE. V was clipped by 0 bases and J by 6 bases, with 19 bases between them. The CDR3 is made up of 16 amino acids. The CDR3 loop is CASSVATEQPWGEQYF. The CDR3 bases are TGTGCCAGCAGCGTAGCTACGGAGCAACCATGGGGCGAGCAGTACTTC. The full variable domain, in which reference TRBV9 and TRBJ2-7 provide the parts outside the CDR3, is DSGVTQTPKHLITATGQRVTLRCSPRSGDLSVYWYQQSLDQGLQFLIQYYNGEERAKGNILERFSAQQFPDLHSELNLSSLELGDSALYFCASSVATEQPWGEQYFGPGTRLTVT.

The genes are TRBV11-2 and TRBJ2-3, with 9 bases fitting TRBD2. CDR3 length: 17 residues. Germline-derived CDR1 and CDR2 are SGHAT and FQNNGV. The V segment lost 3 bases and the J segment 4 bases; nucleotides outside the gene matches: 11. The CDR3 nucleotides read TGTGCCAGCAGCTTCTTCGGTAGCGGGAGATGGGCAGATACGCAGTATTTT. It is translated as CASSFFGSGRWADTQYF.

This chain links TRBV28 with TRBJ2-1, with D possibly matching TRBD1 (5 bases). The CDR3 has 16 residues. Trimming shortened V by 5 bases and J by 4 bases, and 18 bases separated the two germline ends. Germline V gene lookup returns CDR1 MDHEN and CDR2 SYDVKM. DNA for the CDR3: TGTGCCAGCAGTACTCCCCCAAAACAGGCTTACAATGAGCAGTTCTTC. Encoded protein: CASSTPPKQAYNEQFF.

This chain uses TRBV14 with TRBJ2-1; no clear D gene. Between the trimmed V and J ends, which lost 0 bases and 5 bases, there was a span of 8 bases. Germline V gene sequence: CDR1 SGHDN, CDR2 FVKESK. The CDR3 is made up of 14 amino acids. The CDR3 protein is CASSQEEYHNEQFF. The CDR3 DNA follows: TGTGCCAGCAGCCAAGAGGAGTACCACAATGAGCAGTTCTTC.

The chain links TRBV27 to TRBJ1-5; TRBD1 matches at 8 bases. CDR1 is MNHEY and CDR2 is SMNVEV in the germline V gene (reference sequence). J was trimmed by 6 bases and V by 3 bases; bases with no gene match: 4. The CDR3 consists of 14 residues. This CDR3 reads CASSFQGALQPQHF. Here the CDR3 DNA reads TGTGCCAGCAGTTTTCAGGGGGCGCTTCAGCCCCAGCATTTT.

V gene TRBV28 combines with J gene TRBJ2-7; 8 bases agree with TRBD2. This CDR3 region has 13 residues. Germline CDR1 reads MDHEN; CDR2 reads SYDVKM. After removal of 5 bases from V and 6 bases from J, the junction contained 6 bases not matched to a gene. CDR3 residues: CASSASGSAEQYF. The CDR3, as DNA: TGTGCCAGCAGTGCCAGCGGGAGTGCCGAGCAGTACTTC. The whole variable domain, filled in from reference TRBV28 and TRBJ2-7, reads DVKVTQSSRYLVKRTGEKVFLECVQDMDHENMFWYRQDPGLGLRLIYFSYDVKMKEKGDIPEGYSVSREKKERFSLILESASTNQTSMYLCASSASGSAEQYFGPGTRLTVT.

The chain has TRBV27 and TRBJ2-1; weak D call: TRBD2 (6 bases). Trimming removed 4 bases from V and 0 bases from J, with 7 bases in between. The V gene's germline CDR1 is MNHEY and CDR2 SMNVEV (reference sequence). The CDR3 is made up of 14 amino acids. DNA of the CDR3: TGTGCCAGCAGTTCGACTAGCTCCTACAATGAGCAGTTCTTC. Its protein product is CASSSTSSYNEQFF.

The chain couples TRBV5-4 to TRBJ2-5; 10 nucleotides agree with TRBD2. The J call could be wrong; TRBJ2-7 is a better fit for the DNA end. The CDR3 is made up of 15 amino acids. Germline V gene sequence: CDR1 SGHNT, CDR2 YYREEE (reference sequence). Here the CDR3 DNA reads TGTGCCAGCAGTCCTGGCCCTAGCGGGAGTAACGAGCAGTACTTC. Protein: CASSPGPSGSNEQYF.

This sequence joins TRBV27 and TRBJ2-5; 12 bases line up with TRBD2. CDR1 MNHEY and CDR2 SMNVEV come from the germline V gene (reference sequence). Germline trimming cut 8 bases from V and 5 bases from J; bases unmatched to any gene: 6. This CDR3 region has 14 residues. CDR3 in DNA: TGTGCCAGCTTCCCGCTAGCGGGAGGGGAGACCCAGTACTTC. Amino acid sequence: CASFPLAGGETQYF.